The T cell receptor beta chain described here comes from a study of beta chain features in type 1 diabetes. Expressed TCRB transcripts got sequenced, as all isolated RNA was reverse transcribed. The protocol was immunoSEQ multiplex PCR, while the TCRdb copy is restricted to in-frame clones and leaves out a portion. The table includes approximately 730,000 clones, around 15% detected once. Study-wide results and caveats: Within patients, naive, central memory and Treg TCRB repertoires seemed more similar than within healthy donors. Patients with Type 1 diabetes showed moderately but significantly shorter TCRB CDR3s in all four CD4+ subsets.

Remarks on this clone: The antigen is not known. Other DNA sequences of this sample code for an identical CDR3.

Germline lookup yields CDR1 SGHTA and CDR2 FQGTGA. Trimming took 1 base from V and 1 from J; bases not matched to a gene: 2. CDR3 length equals 15 residues. A CD45RO/CCR7/CD25/CD127/CD95/CD27 panel sorted naive, central memory, regulatory and stem cell-like memory CD4+ cells. The genes are TRBV7-3 and TRBJ2-3; 7 positions agree with TRBD2. This clonotype originated in a man younger than 30 with type 1 diabetes. Sequenced: naive CD4+ T cells from blood. The CDR3 DNA sequence: TGTGCCAGCAGCTTAAACGCGGGGGGCACAGATACGCAGTATTTT. It codes for CASSLNAGGTDTQYF. The full variable domain, with the rest looked up from reference TRBV7-3 and TRBJ2-3, is GAGVSQTPSNKVTEKGKYVELRCDPISGHTALYWYRQSLGQGPEFLIYFQGTGAADDSGLPNDRFFAVRPEGSVSTLKIQRTERGDSAVYLCASSLNAGGTDTQYFGPGTRLTVL.